The sequence of this TCR beta chain was determined in a study of T cell repertoires in cytomegalovirus infection. Study-level points and caveats: In two of eight donors, the top clonotype was HLA-C-restricted CMV-specific.

In regard to this clonotype: Its antigen is not known.

TCRdb re-called the reads through MiXCR, storing one row per CDR3 protein. Among roughly 220,000 distinct CDR3 sequences listed, 35% to 40% were seen once. The CDR3 is 15 residues long. The V end lost 8 bases, the J end lost 5 bases, and 22 bases lay between the germline ends. Germline V gives CDR1 ENHRY, CDR2 SYGVKD. This chain uses TRBV10-3 with TRBJ2-7; D could derive from TRBD1 or TRBD2 (5 bases each). The sample consisted of CD8+ T cells from cultured PBMCs, taken from culture after CMV antigen stimulation. This receptor was taken from a human donor in good health (CMV status not recorded). Some clones in this sample may be carry-over from other donors' samples. CDR3 nucleotides: TGTGCCATCGGTCCCCCGGGACCGCCGGCGGACGAGCAGTACTTC. Its protein product is CAIGPPGPPADEQYF.